This T cell receptor (beta chain) was recovered during a study of blood T cells in healthy people across ages. The study's findings and limits: Diversity of TCR beta correlated strongly with naive T cell percentage. Aged donors had fewer naive CD4+ cells and lower diversity than long-lived donors.

Next came a second PCR, run for about 6 to 12 cycles, which used a sample-barcoded 5' primer along with a J-beta primer mix. MiXCR was run by TCRdb on the 5' RACE reads, yielding one entry per CDR3 protein. The repertoire has around 1,700,000 distinct CDR3 sequences, 25% to 30% of them found once; the top ten carry 7.7%. This clonotype was counted only a few times. Antigen unknown. This CDR3 region has 15 residues. Germline values: CDR1 KGHSH, CDR2 LQKENI. V lost 3 bases and J 2 bases, leaving 10 bases between the germline ends. This TCR was recovered from a woman in her 30s in good health. The chain recombines TRBV18 with TRBJ1-4, with D perhaps matching TRBD1 (5 bases). The specimen sequenced was blood. The CDR3 loop reads CASSPAGRTNEKLFF. In DNA form, the CDR3 reads TGTGCCAGCTCACCCGCGGGACGGACTAATGAAAAACTGTTTTTT.